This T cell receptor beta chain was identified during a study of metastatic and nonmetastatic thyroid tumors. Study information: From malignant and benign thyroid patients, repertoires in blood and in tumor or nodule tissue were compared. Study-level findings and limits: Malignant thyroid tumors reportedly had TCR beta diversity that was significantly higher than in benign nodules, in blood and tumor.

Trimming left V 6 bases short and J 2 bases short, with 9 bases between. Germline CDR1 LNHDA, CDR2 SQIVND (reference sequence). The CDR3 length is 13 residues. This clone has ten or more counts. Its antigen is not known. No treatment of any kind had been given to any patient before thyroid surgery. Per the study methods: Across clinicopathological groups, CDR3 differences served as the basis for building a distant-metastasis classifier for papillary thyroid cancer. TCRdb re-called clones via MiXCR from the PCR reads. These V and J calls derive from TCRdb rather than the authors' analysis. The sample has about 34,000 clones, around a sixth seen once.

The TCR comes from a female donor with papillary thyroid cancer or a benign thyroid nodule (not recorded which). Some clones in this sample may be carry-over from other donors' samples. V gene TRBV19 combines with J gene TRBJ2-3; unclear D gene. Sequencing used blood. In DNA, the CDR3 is TGTGCCAGTAGAAAACTCCCCACAGATACGCAGTATTTT. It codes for CASRKLPTDTQYF.